The entry below describes one T cell receptor (beta chain). The data derive from a study of blood T cell repertoires in COVID-19. Study-level background: From T cells, B-cell-depleted T cells, or PBMCs came the material, which was cDNA or gDNA.

CDR3 length: 15 residues. Losses at the gene ends were 3 bases for V and 0 bases for J; bases not matched to a gene: 4. CDR1 is LGHDT and CDR2 is YNNKEL in the germline V gene (reference sequence). Seattle patients were enrolled while actively infected and followed longitudinally. TCRdb keeps only in-frame clones here, not all; method: immunoSEQ multiplex PCR. The sample contains about 350,000 clones, approximately 89% of which appear only once. Sequenced sample: peripheral blood. The chain employs TRBV3-1 (or the pseudogene TRBV3-2) and TRBJ1-2; 7 bases map to TRBD1. The source of this sequence is a woman aged 55-75 years with COVID-19, enrolled during active disease. The CDR3 bases are TGTGCCAGCAGCCAGTTCCAGGGGGCTAACTATGGCTACACCTTC. This translates into CASSQFQGANYGYTF.